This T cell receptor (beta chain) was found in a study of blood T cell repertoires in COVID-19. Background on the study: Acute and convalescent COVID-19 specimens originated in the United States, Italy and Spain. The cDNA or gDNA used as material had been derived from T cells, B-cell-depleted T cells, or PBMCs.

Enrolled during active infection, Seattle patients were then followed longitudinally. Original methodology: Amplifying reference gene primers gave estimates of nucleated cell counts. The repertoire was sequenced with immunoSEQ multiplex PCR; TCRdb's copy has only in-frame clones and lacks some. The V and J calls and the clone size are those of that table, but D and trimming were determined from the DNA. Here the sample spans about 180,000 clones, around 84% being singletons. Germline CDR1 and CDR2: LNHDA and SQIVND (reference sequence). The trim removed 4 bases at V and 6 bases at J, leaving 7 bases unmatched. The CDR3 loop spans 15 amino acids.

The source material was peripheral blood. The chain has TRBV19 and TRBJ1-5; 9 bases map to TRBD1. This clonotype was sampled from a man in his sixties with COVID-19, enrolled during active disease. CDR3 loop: CASSRQTGGVQPQHF. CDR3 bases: TGTGCCAGTAGTAGACAGACAGGGGGAGTTCAGCCCCAGCATTTT.